This is a list of T cell receptor beta chains from one sample in a study of cytomegalovirus exposure and HLA in healthy donors. Only in-frame clones appear in the TCRdb table, and some are missing; sequencing was by immunoSEQ multiplex PCR. The sample records 130,000 to 150,000 clones, around four fifths being singletons. The sample was PBMCs. Every receptor here comes from a female donor in good health and CMV-seronegative. Both conserved end residues are part of each CDR3. Fields, in order: CDR3 DNA, CDR3 protein, CDR3 length, J gene, V gene, D gene, clone size. The D gene is left open where the match is weak. Rows give clone size only sometimes, using once, few, many, or a class for an expanded clone.

CDR3 DNA: TGTGCCAGCAGTTTATATAGCTCTGGGGCCAACGTCCTGACTTTC
CDR3 protein: CASSLYSSGANVLTF
CDR3 length: 15
J gene: TRBJ2-6
V gene: TRBV28
D gene: NA
clone size: few

CDR3 DNA: TGTGCCAGCAGGGAGACAGGGGGCGCGTACGAGCAGTACTTC
CDR3 protein: CASRETGGAYEQYF
CDR3 length: 14
J gene: TRBJ2-7
V gene: TRBV28
D gene: TRBD1
clone size: NA

CDR3 DNA: TGTGCCAGCAGCGCGGGGCTCTATTACACTGAAGCTTTCTTT
CDR3 protein: CASSAGLYYTEAFF
CDR3 length: 14
J gene: TRBJ1-1
V gene: TRBV11-2
D gene: NA
clone size: NA

CDR3 DNA: TGCAGCGTCGCCAGGGACAGCCCCTACGAGCAGTACTTC
CDR3 protein: CSVARDSPYEQYF
CDR3 length: 13
J gene: TRBJ2-7
V gene: TRBV29-1
D gene: TRBD1
clone size: NA

CDR3 DNA: TGTGCCAGCAGTCCCGCCTCGGCACCCCTCCACTTT
CDR3 protein: CASSPASAPLHF
CDR3 length: 12
J gene: TRBJ1-6
V gene: TRBV27
D gene: NA
clone size: NA

CDR3 DNA: TGTGCCAGCAGTTACCTAGGGACAGGGGGCGGCGAGCAGTACTTC
CDR3 protein: CASSYLGTGGGEQYF
CDR3 length: 15
J gene: TRBJ2-7
V gene: TRBV6-5
D gene: TRBD1
clone size: NA

CDR3 DNA: TGTGCTTACAAAGGGGGAAATTCACCCCTCCACTTT
CDR3 protein: CAYKGGNSPLHF
CDR3 length: 12
J gene: TRBJ1-6
V gene: TRBV30
D gene: NA
clone size: once

CDR3 DNA: TGTGCCAGCAGTTTGGGACCAGGGGAGCGGACCCAGTACTTC
CDR3 protein: CASSLGPGERTQYF
CDR3 length: 14
J gene: TRBJ2-5
V gene: TRBV28
D gene: NA
clone size: NA

CDR3 DNA: TGCGCCAGCAGCTTTCAGGGGGTTAGGAACACTGAAGCTTTCTTT
CDR3 protein: CASSFQGVRNTEAFF
CDR3 length: 15
J gene: TRBJ1-1
V gene: TRBV5-1
D gene: TRBD1
clone size: NA

CDR3 DNA: TGCGCCAGCAGCTTGTCCGGAGTTTCGGAAAAACTGTTTTTT
CDR3 protein: CASSLSGVSEKLFF
CDR3 length: 14
J gene: TRBJ1-4
V gene: TRBV5-1
D gene: NA
clone size: few

CDR3 DNA: TGTGCCAGCAGCCAAGAGCACCGAACCTACGAGCAGTACTTC
CDR3 protein: CASSQEHRTYEQYF
CDR3 length: 14
J gene: TRBJ2-7
V gene: TRBV4-2
D gene: NA
clone size: NA

CDR3 DNA: TGTGCCAGCAGTTGGGGGACAGGGGGGAATCAGCCCCAGCATTTT
CDR3 protein: CASSWGTGGNQPQHF
CDR3 length: 15
J gene: TRBJ1-5
V gene: TRBV27
D gene: TRBD1
clone size: NA

CDR3 DNA: TGTGCCAGCAAGGTGGGAACGGGATCAAGGGCGAACACCGGGGAGCTGTTTTTT
CDR3 protein: CASKVGTGSRANTGELFF
CDR3 length: 18
J gene: TRBJ2-2
V gene: TRBV28
D gene: NA
clone size: NA

CDR3 DNA: TGCGCCAGCAGCTTTGGTCTAGGAACCTTCGGCGGGGAGCTGTTTTTT
CDR3 protein: CASSFGLGTFGGELFF
CDR3 length: 16
J gene: TRBJ2-2
V gene: TRBV5-1
D gene: NA
clone size: once

CDR3 DNA: TGTGCCAGCAGCGCGGGCGGGAGGGGGGGGGTCTATGGCTACACCTTC
CDR3 protein: CASSAGGRGGVYGYTF
CDR3 length: 16
J gene: TRBJ1-2
V gene: TRBV7-2
D gene: NA
clone size: NA

CDR3 DNA: TGCGCCAGCAGCGGACAGGGCCTCACTGAAGCTTTCTTT
CDR3 protein: CASSGQGLTEAFF
CDR3 length: 13
J gene: TRBJ1-1
V gene: TRBV5-1
D gene: TRBD1
clone size: NA

CDR3 DNA: TGTGCCAGCAGCTTTGGACAGGGGAGGGGAGATACGCAGTATTTT
CDR3 protein: CASSFGQGRGDTQYF
CDR3 length: 15
J gene: TRBJ2-3
V gene: TRBV7-2
D gene: TRBD1
clone size: few

CDR3 DNA: TGTGCCAGCAGTGAAACTGCTCCTTCAGGAAACACCATATATTTT
CDR3 protein: CASSETAPSGNTIYF
CDR3 length: 15
J gene: TRBJ1-3
V gene: TRBV2
D gene: NA
clone size: once

CDR3 DNA: TGTGCCAGCAGCGCCGACCCGGGACTAGCGGGAGTCGAGCAGTACTTC
CDR3 protein: CASSADPGLAGVEQYF
CDR3 length: 16
J gene: TRBJ2-7
V gene: TRBV9
D gene: TRBD2
clone size: NA

CDR3 DNA: TGTGCCAGCAGCCCGAACCTGGGACAGGCCTACGAGCAGTACTTC
CDR3 protein: CASSPNLGQAYEQYF
CDR3 length: 15
J gene: TRBJ2-7
V gene: TRBV28
D gene: TRBD1
clone size: once

CDR3 DNA: TGTGCCAGCAGCTCGGGAATTTACACGAATGAAGCTTTCTTT
CDR3 protein: CASSSGIYTNEAFF
CDR3 length: 14
J gene: TRBJ1-1
V gene: TRBV11-2
D gene: NA
clone size: NA

CDR3 DNA: TGTGCCAGCAGGGACGGGACACCCTCCTACGAGCAGTACTTC
CDR3 protein: CASRDGTPSYEQYF
CDR3 length: 14
J gene: TRBJ2-7
V gene: TRBV2
D gene: NA
clone size: NA

CDR3 DNA: TGTGCCAGCTCCGAGGATACGCAGTATTTT
CDR3 protein: CASSEDTQYF
CDR3 length: 10
J gene: TRBJ2-3
V gene: TRBV28
D gene: NA
clone size: NA

CDR3 DNA: TGTGCCATCAGTGAGTCCGACAGGGTGGAGACCCAGTACTTC
CDR3 protein: CAISESDRVETQYF
CDR3 length: 14
J gene: TRBJ2-5
V gene: TRBV10-3
D gene: TRBD1
clone size: NA

CDR3 DNA: TGCGCCAGCAGCCAACTTAACAGGGACACCGGGGAGCTGTTTTTT
CDR3 protein: CASSQLNRDTGELFF
CDR3 length: 15
J gene: TRBJ2-2
V gene: TRBV4-1
D gene: NA
clone size: once

CDR3 DNA: TGTGCCAGCAGCTTCCAGGAAGGCACTGAAGCTTTCTTT
CDR3 protein: CASSFQEGTEAFF
CDR3 length: 13
J gene: TRBJ1-1
V gene: TRBV7-9
D gene: NA
clone size: NA

CDR3 DNA: TGTGCCAGTAGTGACGGATGGACACGAAATCAGCCCCAGCATTTT
CDR3 protein: CASSDGWTRNQPQHF
CDR3 length: 15
J gene: TRBJ1-5
V gene: TRBV19
D gene: NA
clone size: once